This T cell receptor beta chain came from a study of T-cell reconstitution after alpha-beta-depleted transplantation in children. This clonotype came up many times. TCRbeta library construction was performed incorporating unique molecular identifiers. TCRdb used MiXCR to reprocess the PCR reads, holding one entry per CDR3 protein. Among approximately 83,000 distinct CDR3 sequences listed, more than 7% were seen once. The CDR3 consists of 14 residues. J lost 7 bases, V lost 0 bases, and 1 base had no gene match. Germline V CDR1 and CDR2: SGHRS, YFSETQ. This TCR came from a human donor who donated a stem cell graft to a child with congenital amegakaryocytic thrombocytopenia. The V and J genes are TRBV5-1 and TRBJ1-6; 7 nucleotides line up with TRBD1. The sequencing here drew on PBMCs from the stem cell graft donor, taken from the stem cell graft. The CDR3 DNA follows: TGCGCCAGCAGCTTGGGGGACAGCAATTCACCCCTCCACTTT. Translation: CASSLGDSNSPLHF.